This T cell receptor (beta chain) was identified during a study of blood T cell repertoires in COVID-19. Trimming cost V 7 bases and J 7 bases; bases outside gene matches: 5. The CDR3 runs 13 residues. Germline-derived CDR1 and CDR2 are MNHEY and SVGAGI. The method was immunoSEQ multiplex PCR; TCRdb's version includes in-frame clones alone and lacks a portion of them. The sample records about 80,000 clones, about 85% being singletons. This receptor was obtained from a human donor in a cohort sampled during active COVID-19. The sample comprised peripheral blood. The rearrangement joins TRBV6-5 to TRBJ2-1; TRBD1 agrees at 9 bases. For the CDR3, the DNA is TGTGCCAGCAATCACAGGGGGCCAAATGAGCAGTTCTTC. It encodes CASNHRGPNEQFF.